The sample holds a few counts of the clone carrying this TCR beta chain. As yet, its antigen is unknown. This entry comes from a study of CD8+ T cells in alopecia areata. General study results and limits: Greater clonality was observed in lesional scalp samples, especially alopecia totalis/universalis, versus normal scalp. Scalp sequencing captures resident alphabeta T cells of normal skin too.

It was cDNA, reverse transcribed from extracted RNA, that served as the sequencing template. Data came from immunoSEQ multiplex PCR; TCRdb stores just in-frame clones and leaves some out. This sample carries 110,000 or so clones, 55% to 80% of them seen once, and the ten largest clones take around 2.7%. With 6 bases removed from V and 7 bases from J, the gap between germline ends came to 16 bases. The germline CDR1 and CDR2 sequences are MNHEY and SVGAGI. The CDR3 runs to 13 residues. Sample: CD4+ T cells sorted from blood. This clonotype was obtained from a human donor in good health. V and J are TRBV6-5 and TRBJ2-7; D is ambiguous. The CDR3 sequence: CASSTPGGREQYF. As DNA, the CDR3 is TGTGCCAGCAGCACACCCGGTGGTCGGGAGCAGTACTTC.